A single sample is the source of the 2 T cell receptor beta chains below, sequenced in a study of OX40 agonist ivuxolimab in advanced cancers. TCRdb keeps only in-frame clones here, not all; method: immunoSEQ multiplex PCR. The sample contains roughly 11,000 clones, less than 90% of which appear only once. The specimen comprised CD4+ or CD8+ T cells sorted from blood, sampled in a trial of the OX40 agonist ivuxolimab. These receptors came from an adult with an advanced solid tumor such as melanoma, head and neck, liver or kidney cancer.

The V gene is TRBV2, the J gene TRBJ1-5; tentative D call: TRBD1 (5 bases). The CDR3 length is 13 residues. Germline loops: CDR1 SNHLY, CDR2 FYNNEI. With 7 bases removed from V and 0 bases from J, the gap between germline ends came to 7 bases. CDR3 loop: CASTGHSNQPQHF. As DNA, the CDR3 is TGTGCCAGCACGGGGCATAGCAATCAGCCCCAGCATTTT.

This clone was found once. V usage is TRBV18 and J usage is TRBJ2-1; 10 bases match TRBD1. The junction had 6 bases not matched to a gene; V was cut back by 2 bases and J by 8 bases. The germline CDR1 and CDR2 sequences are KGHSH and LQKENI. The CDR3 extends over 15 amino acids. The CDR3 region is CASSPWDRGSDEQFF. CDR3 DNA sequence: TGTGCCAGCTCACCATGGGACAGGGGCTCCGATGAGCAGTTCTTC.